This TCR beta chain was retrieved from a study of sequential checkpoint blockade in melanoma. At the level of the study: Randomization was 1:1 between first-line nivolumab→ipilimumab and ipilimumab→nivolumab.

Treatment indicated: randomized to nivolumab then ipilimumab (arm A) or the reverse (arm B). V was pared by 4 bases and J by 4 bases, with 7 bases of the junction left unmatched. CDR1 is SGDLS, CDR2 YYNGEE, per germline. This CDR3 has 15 residues. TCRdb keeps only in-frame clones here, not all; method: immunoSEQ multiplex PCR. The sample records about 12,000 clones, roughly 25% being singletons. The origin of this receptor is a human donor with melanoma. This rearrangement joins TRBV9 to TRBJ2-1, with 8 bases identical to TRBD2. The material sequenced was tumor tissue (inferred from file names), taken from a patient given nivolumab and ipilimumab in sequence. The CDR3 coding sequence is TGTGCCAGCAGCCCCCAACAGCGGGGGTACAATGAGCAGTTCTTC. Translation gives CASSPQQRGYNEQFF.